This T cell receptor beta chain was observed in a study of T-cell reconstitution after alpha-beta-depleted transplantation in children. Study-level results: Among T cells one year after transplant, newly produced cells accounted for most counts and diversity. Reported findings indicate that, about two months after transplant, alpha-beta T cells came from several hundred expanded clones, which were derived from non-depleted graft cells. After transplant, high TCRbeta diversity at day 60 in some patients arose from surviving recipient T cells and thymic progenitors.

Trimming removed 5 bases from V and 3 bases from J, with 17 bases in between. CDR1 MNHEY and CDR2 SVGEGT come from the germline V gene. This CDR3 has 15 amino acids. The authors prepared the TCRbeta library with unique molecular identifiers. TCRdb re-called the PCR reads through MiXCR, storing one row per CDR3 protein. The sample yields hundreds of thousands of distinct CDR3 sequences, 15% to 20% seen once. This clonotype was recorded a few times. Its cognate antigen is unknown. Sequencing was performed on PBMCs, mostly from graft donor cells, taken 360 days after TCRalphabeta/CD19-depleted stem cell transplant. The chain carries TRBV6-2 or TRBV6-3 and TRBJ2-7; D ambiguous. The TCR sequence derives from a boy younger than two who had a stem cell transplant for Wiskott-Aldrich syndrome, so the T cells may come from the graft donor. The CDR3, as DNA: TGTGCCAGCAGTCCCATGGTTAGACCAATCTACGAGCAGTACTTC. It yields the protein CASSPMVRPIYEQYF.